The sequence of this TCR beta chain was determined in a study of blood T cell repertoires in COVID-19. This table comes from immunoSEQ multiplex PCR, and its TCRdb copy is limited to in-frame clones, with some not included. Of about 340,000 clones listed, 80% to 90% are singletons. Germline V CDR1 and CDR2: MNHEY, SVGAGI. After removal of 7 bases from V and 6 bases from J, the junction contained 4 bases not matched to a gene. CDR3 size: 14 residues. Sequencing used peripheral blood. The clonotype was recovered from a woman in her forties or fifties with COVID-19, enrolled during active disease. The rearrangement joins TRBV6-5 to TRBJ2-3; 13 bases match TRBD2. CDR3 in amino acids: CASILAGGVDTQYF. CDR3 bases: TGTGCCAGCATACTAGCGGGAGGGGTGGATACGCAGTATTTT.